Listed here are 20 T cell receptor beta chains from one sample, sequenced in a study of regulatory T cells in long-lasting Graves disease. Arm-PCR of CDR3 regions and iRepertoire HTBI primers were used to build TCR beta libraries. From the multiplex PCR reads, TCRdb called clonotypes with MiXCR, one entry per CDR3 protein. There are under 300,000 distinct CDR3 sequences in the sample; more than 15% occur only once, and approximately 14% lies in the top ten. Time point noted: newly diagnosed GD, antithyroid drugs for less than 3 months. Preparation of the TCR library used RNA extracted from PBMCs. The same sample was also studied in work on T cells in Graves' hyperthyroidism and ophthalmopathy.

This material consisted of peripheral blood mononuclear cells (PBMCs), taken at new diagnosis, from a patient treated with antithyroid drugs. These receptors were taken from a woman in her thirties with Graves disease.

This clonotype was recorded at least ten times. The chain couples TRBV29-1 to TRBJ1-3; D not certain. This CDR3 has 13 residues. V gave up 5 bases and J gave up 0 bases, with 8 bases separating them. Per the germline V gene, CDR1 is SQVTM and CDR2 is ANQGSEA. The CDR3 sequence is CSVKENSGNTIYF. The CDR3, as DNA: TGCAGCGTTAAGGAAAACTCTGGAAACACCATATATTTT.

A note on this clonotype: This may be a read error, as it is one base from a much larger clone. The chain carries TRBV6-9 and TRBJ1-1, with D possibly matching TRBD1 (5 bases). CDR1 and CDR2 from the germline V gene are MNHGY and SVAAGI. The CDR3 spans 16 residues. V dropped 3 bases and J dropped 5 bases, with 19 bases sitting between them. CDR3 region: CASSYLLAGIVTEAFF. In DNA, the CDR3 is TGTGCCAGCAGTTACCTCTTGGCAGGGATTGTGACTGAAGCTTTCTTT.

This chain joins TRBV10-1 and TRBJ2-3; D might be TRBD2 (6 bases). Germline V gives CDR1 WNHNN, CDR2 SYGVQD (reference sequence). The CDR3 contains 15 residues. V was cut by 4 bases and J by 4 bases, with 15 bases left in between. The CDR3 bases are TGCGCCAGCAGTGCCCCGACTAGTTTCCCAGATACGCAGTATTTT. Translation gives CASSAPTSFPDTQYF.

This clonotype was picked up many times. The chain combines TRBV13 with TRBJ1-2; D unresolved. V dropped 4 bases and J dropped 2 bases, with 11 bases sitting between them. The CDR3 extends over 14 amino acids. Looked up from germline, CDR1 is PRHDT and CDR2 is FYEKMQ (reference sequence). Written as DNA, the CDR3 is TGTGCCAGCAGCTCCGGACGGACCAACTATGGCTACACCTTC. Protein product: CASSSGRTNYGYTF.

This clonotype was observed at least ten times. The V and J genes are TRBV27 and TRBJ2-7; unclear D gene. Germline V gene lookup returns CDR1 MNHEY and CDR2 SMNVEV (reference sequence). The CDR3 length is 14 residues. V was clipped by 7 bases and J by 2 bases, with 15 bases between them. The CDR3 bases are TGTGCCAGCAAAGCCCTAGGGAACCCCTACGAGCAGTACTTC. As protein: CASKALGNPYEQYF.

In this sample, this clonotype turned up many times. J is TRBJ1-1 and V is TRBV29-1, with TRBD1 matching over 8 bases. Looked up from germline, CDR1 is SQVTM and CDR2 is ANQGSEA. V was clipped by 6 bases and J by 4 bases; unmatched bases: 7. The CDR3 covers 13 residues. The CDR3 sequence is CSVAYRGITEAFF. The DNA for the CDR3 is TGCAGCGTAGCCTACAGGGGGATCACTGAAGCTTTCTTT.

The chain joins TRBV12-5 to TRBJ2-2; D might be TRBD2 (5 bases). Trimming removed 3 bases from V and 8 bases from J, with 7 bases in between. The CDR3 length is 12 residues. Germline assignment: CDR1 LGHNT and CDR2 FRNRAP. In DNA, the CDR3 is TGTGCTAGTGGTTTCGGGGAGGGGGAGCTGTTTTTT. Protein product: CASGFGEGELFF.

Remarks on this clonotype: One junction end disagrees with the germline gene, perhaps due to a read error. This chain connects TRBV12-5 to TRBJ1-4, with D tentatively TRBD1 (6 bases). The CDR3 is 22 residues long. The germline V gene encodes CDR1 LGHNT and CDR2 FRNRAP. The CDR3 region has the DNA TGTGCTAATGGTTTGGCACGTCTGACCGTCGGCAGGGGTAGAGCAACTAATGAAAAACTGTTTTTT. Translated: CANGLARLTVGRGRATNEKLFF.

This clonotype was seen repeatedly, ten times or more. This chain links TRBV15 with TRBJ1-6; TRBD1 agrees at 7 bases. Unmatched junction bases numbered 9, after V lost 1 base and J lost 9 bases. There are 16 residues in the CDR3. CDR1 is LNHNV, CDR2 YYDKDF, per germline (reference sequence). CDR3 protein: CATSRGATGSSSPLHF. The CDR3 coding sequence is TGTGCCACCAGCAGAGGAGCGACAGGGTCGAGTTCACCCCTCCACTTT.

This clonotype was recorded at least ten times. J is TRBJ2-3 and V is TRBV20-1; TRBD1 matches at 8 bases. The CDR3 totals 16 residues. With 0 bases clipped from V and 2 bases from J, the junction kept 7 bases outside the gene matches. Germline CDR1 DFQATT, CDR2 SNEGSKA (reference sequence). In DNA, the CDR3 is TGCAGTGCTAGAGATCAGCAGGGGGCATTCACAGATACGCAGTATTTT. Protein: CSARDQQGAFTDTQYF.

J is TRBJ2-1 and V is TRBV6-2 or TRBV6-3, with 9 positions matching TRBD2. The CDR3 has 18 residues. Germline CDR1 reads MNHEY; CDR2 reads SVGEGT. The V segment lost 5 bases and the J segment 6 bases; nucleotides outside the gene matches: 17. CDR3 protein: CASSEGEFSGGPGNEQFF. The DNA for the CDR3 is TGTGCCAGCAGTGAGGGGGAGTTTAGCGGGGGACCAGGCAATGAGCAGTTCTTC.

This clonotype has at least ten counts. One end of the junction is discordant with germline, which a read error may explain. The chain has TRBV5-1 and TRBJ1-5, with a possible D match to TRBD1 (6 bases). Germline lookup yields CDR1 SGHRS and CDR2 YFSETQ. CDR3 length equals 17 residues. CDR3 sequence: CASSLGQVANSNQPQHF. The CDR3 DNA sequence: TGTGCCAGCAGCTTGGGACAAGTCGCAAATAGCAATCAGCCCCAGCATTTT.

This clonotype appeared a few times. The chain employs TRBV4-1 and TRBJ1-3, with D possibly TRBD1 on 6 matching bases. V was clipped by 2 bases and J by 4 bases, with 24 bases between them. Germline-derived CDR1 and CDR2 are MGHRA and YSYEKL. This CDR3 spans 19 amino acids. The CDR3: CASSQFPGAGARRGNTIYF. The CDR3 nucleotides read TGCGCCAGCAGCCAATTCCCGGGGGCGGGGGCTCGGAGAGGAAACACCATATATTTT.

This sequence joins TRBV27 and TRBJ2-2; D remains unclear. The germline gives CDR1 MNHEY, CDR2 SMNVEV (reference sequence). This CDR3 is 14 amino acids long. The V end lost 8 bases, the J end lost 5 bases, and 15 bases lay between the germline ends. The CDR3 DNA sequence: TGTGCCAGCCGCTACTCAAGTACAACCGGGGAGCTGTTTTTT. Translated: CASRYSSTTGELFF.

This clonotype was seen at least ten times. The chain carries TRBV18 and TRBJ1-6; D uncertain. CDR1 and CDR2 from the germline V gene are KGHSH and LQKENI. The ends were cut back, 1 base at V and 8 bases at J, with 6 bases in the middle. The CDR3 runs 13 residues. The CDR3 nucleotides are TGTGCCAGCTCACCACGAGTGGATTCACCCCTCCACTTT. Its translation is CASSPRVDSPLHF.

The chain links TRBV5-6 to TRBJ2-4; tentative D call: TRBD1 (6 bases). The CDR3 runs 19 residues. V gave up 4 bases and J gave up 3 bases, with 26 bases separating them. Germline CDR1 reads SGHDT; CDR2 reads YYEEEE. CDR3 region: CASSPAGAPRYGDKNIQYF. The CDR3 nucleotides read TGTGCCAGCAGCCCAGCAGGGGCCCCCAGATACGGGGACAAAAACATTCAGTACTTC.

This clonotype came up many times. The chain combines TRBV18 with TRBJ1-3; perhaps TRBD1 as D (5 bases). V lost 6 bases, J lost 4 bases, and 16 bases lay in between. The CDR3 sequence is 15 residues long. Germline loops: CDR1 KGHSH, CDR2 LQKENI. In nucleotides, the CDR3 is TGTGCCAGCTCGTCCGACAGAGCACGAGGAAACACCATATATTTT. Its translation is CASSSDRARGNTIYF.

A remark on this clonotype: A read error likely explains this, since a far larger clone differs by one base. The J gene is TRBJ2-3, the V gene TRBV11-2, with TRBD2 identical over 15 bases. Trimming removed 4 bases from V and 2 bases from J; junction bases left unmatched: 4. The CDR3 length is 17 residues. Germline lookup yields CDR1 SGHAT and CDR2 FQNNGV. The chain's CDR3 is CASSSRTSGGVTDTQYF. The CDR3 bases are TGTGCCAGCAGCTCAAGGACTAGCGGGGGGGTCACAGATACGCAGTATTTT.

In its sample, this clonotype was seen many times. Here the CDR3 reads CANSGVQERYYGYTF. Here the CDR3 DNA reads TGTGCCAACTCGGGTGTCCAGGAGAGATACTATGGCTACACCTTC. The chain is built from TRBV2 and TRBJ1-2; D gene unclear. From germline, CDR1 is SNHLY and CDR2 FYNNEI. The CDR3 loop spans 15 amino acids. Trimming left V 10 bases short and J 3 bases short, with 21 bases between.

This clonotype was counted a few times. The chain recombines TRBV19 with TRBJ1-2; possible D gene TRBD1, 5 bases. V was shortened by 5 bases and J by 0 bases, with 16 bases between the two germline ends. This CDR3 is 16 amino acids long. Germline values: CDR1 LNHDA, CDR2 SQIVND (reference sequence). CDR3 in amino acids: CASSRGQETANYGYTF. The CDR3 nucleotides read TGTGCCAGTAGTCGGGGCCAGGAAACAGCTAACTATGGCTACACCTTC.